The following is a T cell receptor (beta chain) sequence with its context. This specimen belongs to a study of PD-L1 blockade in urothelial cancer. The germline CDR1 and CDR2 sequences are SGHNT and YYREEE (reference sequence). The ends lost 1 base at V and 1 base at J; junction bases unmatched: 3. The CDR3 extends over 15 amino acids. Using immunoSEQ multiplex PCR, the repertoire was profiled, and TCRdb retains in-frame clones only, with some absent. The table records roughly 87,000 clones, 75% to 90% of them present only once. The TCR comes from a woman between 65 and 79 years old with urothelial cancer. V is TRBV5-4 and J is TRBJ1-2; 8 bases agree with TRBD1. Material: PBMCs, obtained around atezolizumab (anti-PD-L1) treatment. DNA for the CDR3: TGTGCCAGCAGCTTGCCAGGGGGCCATAACTATGGCTACACCTTC. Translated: CASSLPGGHNYGYTF.